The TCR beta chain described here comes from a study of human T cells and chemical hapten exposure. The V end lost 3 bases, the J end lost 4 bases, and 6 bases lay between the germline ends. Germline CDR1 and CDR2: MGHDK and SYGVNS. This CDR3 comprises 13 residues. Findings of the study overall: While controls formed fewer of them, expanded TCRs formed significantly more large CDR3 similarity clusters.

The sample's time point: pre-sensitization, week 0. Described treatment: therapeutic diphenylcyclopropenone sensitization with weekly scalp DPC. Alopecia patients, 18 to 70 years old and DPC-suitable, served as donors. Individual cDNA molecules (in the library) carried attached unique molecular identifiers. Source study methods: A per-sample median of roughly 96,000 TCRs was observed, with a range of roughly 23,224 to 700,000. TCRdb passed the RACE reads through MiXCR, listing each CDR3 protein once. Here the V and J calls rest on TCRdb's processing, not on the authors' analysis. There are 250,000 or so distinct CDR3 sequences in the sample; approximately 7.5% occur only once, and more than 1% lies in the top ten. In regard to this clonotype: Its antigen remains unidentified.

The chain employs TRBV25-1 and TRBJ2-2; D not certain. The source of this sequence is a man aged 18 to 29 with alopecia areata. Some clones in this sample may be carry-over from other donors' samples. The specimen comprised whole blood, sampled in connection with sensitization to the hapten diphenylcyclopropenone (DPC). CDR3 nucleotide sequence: TGTGCCAGCAGTGAGACGGTCACCGGGGAGCTGTTTTTT. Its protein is CASSETVTGELFF. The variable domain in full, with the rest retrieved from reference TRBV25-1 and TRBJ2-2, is EADIYQTPRYLVIGTGKKITLECSQTMGHDKMYWYQQDPGMELHLIHYSYGVNSTEKGDLSSESTVSRIRTEHFPLTLESARPSHTSQYLCASSETVTGELFFGEGSRLTVL.